This T cell receptor beta chain was identified during a study of blood T cell repertoires in COVID-19. Background on the study: COVID-19 samples collected from the United States, Italy and Spain covered acute and convalescent phases. Nucleic acid was either cDNA or gDNA, and it came from T cells, B-cell-depleted T cells, or PBMCs.

Germline assignment: CDR1 SGHTA and CDR2 FQGNSA. V was pared by 1 base and J by 0 bases, with 6 bases between. CDR3 length: 15 residues. Under the authors' procedure: Estimation of nucleated cell counts was performed using reference gene primer amplification. The data were produced by immunoSEQ multiplex PCR, yet TCRdb's version contains in-frame clones alone and is incomplete. From that table come the V and J calls and clone size; the DNA was used to work out D and trimming. The profile shows 25,000 to 35,000 clones, 55% to 80% of them singletons. The receptor's source is a human donor in a cohort sampled during active COVID-19. The rearrangement joins TRBV7-2 to TRBJ1-4; D gene unclear. The sample comprised peripheral blood. The CDR3 protein is CASSLGPTTNEKLFF. CDR3 nucleotides: TGTGCCAGCAGCTTAGGCCCTACAACTAATGAAAAACTGTTTTTT.